What follows are 11 T cell receptor beta chains derived from one specimen sequenced in a study of blood T cell repertoires in COVID-19. Sequenced by immunoSEQ multiplex PCR; TCRdb stores in-frame clones only, minus some. The sample lists approximately 200,000 clones; 70% to 85% were seen once. Sequencing was done on a sample of peripheral blood. All receptors derive from a human donor with acute or convalescent COVID-19. The donor label of this sample is uncertain.

The chain couples TRBV10-3 to TRBJ1-5; D call uncertain. Trimming pared 3 bases from V and 4 bases from J, leaving 13 bases between. The CDR3 sequence is 15 residues long. Germline lookup yields CDR1 ENHRY and CDR2 SYGVKD. CDR3 sequence (DNA): TGTGCCATCAGTGACGAGGGCTTGGGGAATCAGCCCCAGCATTTT. Protein: CAISDEGLGNQPQHF.

The CDR3 DNA is TGTGCCAGCAGTTACCTCGCCGGGGGGAATCAGCCCCAGCATTTT. Amino acids: CASSYLAGGNQPQHF. The gene calls are TRBV6-2 or TRBV6-3 and TRBJ1-5, with a weak D call TRBD1 (5 bases). This CDR3 is 15 amino acids long. Between the trimmed V and J ends, which lost 2 bases and 4 bases, there was a span of 12 bases. Germline V gives CDR1 MNHEY, CDR2 SVGEGT.

The chain carries TRBV6-1 and TRBJ2-1; TRBD2 matches at 9 bases. With 3 bases clipped from V and 6 bases from J, the junction kept 9 bases outside the gene matches. Germline CDR1 and CDR2: MNHNS and SASEGT. The CDR3 covers 16 residues. The CDR3 sequence: CASSDRAGGPGNEQFF. CDR3 coding DNA: TGTGCCAGCAGTGACAGGGCGGGAGGGCCGGGCAATGAGCAGTTCTTC.

This chain connects TRBV2 to TRBJ2-2; tentative D call: TRBD1 (5 bases). CDR3 length: 13 residues. Germline assignment: CDR1 SNHLY and CDR2 FYNNEI. Deletions cut 7 bases from V and 6 bases from J, with 12 bases between. CDR3 in amino acids: CASKLQASGELFF. The CDR3 DNA reads as TGTGCCAGCAAATTACAGGCTTCCGGGGAGCTGTTTTTT.

The chain uses TRBV28 and TRBJ2-1; D might be TRBD2 (6 bases). Trimming shortened V by 7 bases and J by 3 bases, and 13 bases separated the two germline ends. The CDR3 sequence is 14 residues long. CDR1 MDHEN and CDR2 SYDVKM come from the germline V gene. The chain's CDR3 is CASKGAGSYNEQFF. The CDR3 DNA is TGTGCCAGCAAGGGTGCGGGAAGCTACAATGAGCAGTTCTTC.

This clone appeared a few times. The chain carries TRBV28 and TRBJ1-4, with TRBD1 matching over 10 bases. V shed 5 bases and J 8 bases; nucleotides not matched to a gene: 5. There are 14 residues in the CDR3. CDR1 is MDHEN and CDR2 is SYDVKM in the germline V gene. The CDR3: CASSRQGAAEKLFF. The CDR3 DNA sequence: TGTGCCAGCAGTAGACAGGGGGCTGCCGAAAAACTGTTTTTT.

The chain has TRBV28 and TRBJ2-6; TRBD1 agrees at 7 bases. This CDR3 region has 15 residues. CDR1 is MDHEN and CDR2 is SYDVKM in the germline V gene. The junction had 6 bases not matched to a gene; V was cut back by 6 bases and J by 4 bases. CDR3 in DNA: TGTGCCAGCAGGGATACAGGGGCCGGGGCCAACGTCCTGACTTTC. Translating gives CASRDTGAGANVLTF.

The rearrangement joins TRBV29-1 to TRBJ1-1; 7 bases map to TRBD1. CDR1 SQVTM and CDR2 ANQGSEA come from the germline V gene. The CDR3 is 12 residues long. The V segment lost 4 bases and the J segment 4 bases; nucleotides outside the gene matches: 3. The CDR3 reads CSVATGFTEAFF. The CDR3 region has the DNA TGCAGCGTTGCGACAGGGTTCACTGAAGCTTTCTTT.

The chain combines TRBV18 with TRBJ2-5; the D is unclear. The CDR3 runs to 14 residues. Deletions cut 3 bases from V and 1 base from J, with 9 bases between. CDR1 and CDR2 (germline): KGHSH, LQKENI. CDR3 sequence reads: CASSPASAQETQYF. The CDR3 DNA reads TGTGCCAGCTCACCGGCGAGCGCCCAAGAGACCCAGTACTTC.

The J gene is TRBJ2-1, the V gene TRBV9; 7 bases map to TRBD1. CDR3 size: 15 residues. With 4 bases clipped from V and 2 bases from J, the junction kept 6 bases outside the gene matches. Germline V lookup: CDR1 SGDLS, CDR2 YYNGEE. CDR3 DNA: TGTGCCAGCAGCTACTCCGGGACAGCCTACAATGAGCAGTTCTTC. The encoded protein is CASSYSGTAYNEQFF.

About this clone itself: Other nucleotide sequences from this sample produce the same CDR3. The chain employs TRBV18 and TRBJ1-1; weak D call: TRBD1 (5 bases). The CDR3 loop spans 14 amino acids. The V end lost 3 bases, the J end lost 1 base, and 9 bases lay between the germline ends. Germline V gives CDR1 KGHSH, CDR2 LQKENI. CDR3 nucleotide sequence: TGTGCCAGCTCACCGGGGCAGGGGAACACTGAAGCTTTCTTT. Translating gives CASSPGQGNTEAFF. The entire variable domain, with the rest obtained from reference TRBV18 and TRBJ1-1, is as follows: NAGVMQNPRHLVRRRGQEARLRCSPMKGHSHVYWYRQLPEEGLKFMVYLQKENIIDESGMPKERFSAEFPKEGPSILRIQQVVRGDSAAYFCASSPGQGNTEAFFGQGTRLTVV.